These 20 T cell receptor beta chains originate from one sample sequenced in a study of blood T cell repertoires in COVID-19. Method: immunoSEQ multiplex PCR; TCRdb's copy keeps in-frame clones and lacks some. This table holds some 200,000 clones, roughly 76% found once. The sequencing sample was made of peripheral blood. The receptors stem from a woman older than 75 with COVID-19, enrolled during active disease.

The chain's CDR3 is CASSTRPNEQFF. CDR3 sequence (DNA): TGTGCCAGCAGCACGCGTCCCAATGAGCAGTTCTTC. The chain carries TRBV28 and TRBJ2-1; D gene unclear. This CDR3 has 12 amino acids. The germline V and J ends were trimmed by 6 bases and 6 bases, with 9 bases remaining between them. The germline V gene encodes CDR1 MDHEN and CDR2 SYDVKM.

The chain employs TRBV2 and TRBJ1-1; D is uncertain. Germline lookup yields CDR1 SNHLY and CDR2 FYNNEI. The CDR3 length is 13 residues. The V and J ends lost 2 bases and 1 base respectively, with 5 bases between them. CDR3 loop: CASSEHGNTEAFF. CDR3 in DNA: TGTGCCAGCAGTGAACACGGGAACACTGAAGCTTTCTTT.

The chain recombines TRBV5-8 with TRBJ2-3; tentatively, D is TRBD1 (6 bases). Germline V lookup: CDR1 SGHTS, CDR2 YDEGEE. This CDR3 comprises 16 residues. The V gene lost 4 bases and the J gene lost 4 bases, with 19 bases spanning the gap. The DNA of the CDR3 is TGTGCCAGCAGCGAGGGACATCTAGGTGGCGCAGATACGCAGTATTTT. Amino acid sequence: CASSEGHLGGADTQYF.

This clone was seen only once. The rearrangement joins TRBV5-4 to TRBJ2-1, with TRBD2 identical over 8 bases. V trimming: 4 bases; J trimming: 6 bases; junction bases outside the gene matches: 9. This CDR3 has 15 amino acids. Germline V gene data show CDR1 as SGHNT and CDR2 as YYREEE (reference sequence). The CDR3, as DNA: TGTGCCAGCAGCCGGACTAGCCAGGGTAGCAATGAGCAGTTCTTC. Translated, it gives CASSRTSQGSNEQFF.

The chain is built from TRBV28 and TRBJ2-7, with TRBD2 matching 9 bases. This CDR3 spans 13 amino acids. Germline lookup yields CDR1 MDHEN and CDR2 SYDVKM. V gave up 6 bases and J gave up 4 bases; unmatched junction bases: 4. The CDR3 nucleotides are TGTGCCAGCAGCCTAACTAGCGGGTACGAGCAGTACTTC. This translates into CASSLTSGYEQYF.

The chain links TRBV7-2 to TRBJ1-6, with a weak D call TRBD1 (6 bases). Between the trimmed V and J ends, which lost 2 bases and 7 bases, there was a span of 12 bases. This CDR3 region has 15 residues. Germline V gene data show CDR1 as SGHTA and CDR2 as FQGNSA. The CDR3 region has the DNA TGTGCCAGCAGCTTAAGGTCAGGGACAAATTCACCCCTCCACTTT. Its protein product is CASSLRSGTNSPLHF.

The genes are TRBV28 and TRBJ1-1, with a tentative D call TRBD1 (5 bases). V was trimmed by 1 base and J by 5 bases, leaving 14 bases between them. The CDR3 has 15 amino acids. Germline CDR1 reads MDHEN; CDR2 reads SYDVKM. CDR3 sequence (DNA): TGTGCCAGCAGTTTATACCTGGGGGGGAGGACTGAAGCTTTCTTT. Residues: CASSLYLGGRTEAFF.

This clone occurred once. The gene calls are TRBV6-1 and TRBJ2-2; D might be TRBD2 (6 bases). The V and J ends lost 4 bases and 7 bases respectively, with 22 bases between them. From germline, CDR1 is MNHNS and CDR2 SASEGT. This CDR3 spans 17 amino acids. This CDR3 is CASSVRSGVTSVGELFF. In DNA, the CDR3 is TGTGCCAGCAGTGTACGCTCGGGGGTGACTAGTGTCGGGGAGCTGTTTTTT.

The gene calls are TRBV5-1 and TRBJ2-1; TRBD2 matches 14 bases. CDR1 and CDR2 from the germline V gene are SGHRS and YFSETQ. V shed 4 bases, J shed 9 bases, and the junction held 6 bases outside the gene matches. The CDR3 loop spans 15 amino acids. The CDR3 nucleotides read TGCGCCAGCAGCACGGGACTAGCGGGAGCGGGTGAGCAGTTCTTC. This gives the protein CASSTGLAGAGEQFF.

This clone was seen a few times. CDR3 residues: CASSSPNRVGHNEQFF. The CDR3 DNA is TGCGCCAGCAGCTCACCCAACAGGGTTGGGCACAATGAGCAGTTCTTC. The V gene is TRBV10-1, the J gene TRBJ2-1, with D maybe TRBD1 (6 bases). Germline lookup yields CDR1 WNHNN and CDR2 SYGVQD (reference sequence). The CDR3 spans 16 residues. The V and J ends lost 6 bases and 5 bases respectively, with 20 bases between them.

The J gene is TRBJ2-2, the V gene TRBV18; TRBD2 agrees at 10 bases. The trim removed 1 base at V and 5 bases at J, leaving 4 bases unmatched. This CDR3 contains 16 residues. Germline CDR1 reads KGHSH; CDR2 reads LQKENI. CDR3 DNA: TGTGCCAGCTCACCACAGGGGACTAGCGTGACCGGGGAGCTGTTTTTT. It specifies CASSPQGTSVTGELFF.

This clone has more than one count but fewer than ten. V usage is TRBV25-1 and J usage is TRBJ1-2; the D is unclear. V was clipped by 8 bases and J by 5 bases, with 18 bases between them. The CDR3 has 14 amino acids. The germline V gene has CDR1 MGHDK and CDR2 SYGVNS. The CDR3 here is CASGKGRRWYGYTF. CDR3 sequence (DNA): TGTGCCAGCGGAAAGGGAAGGAGGTGGTATGGCTACACCTTC.

This clone occurred a few times. The genes are TRBV2 and TRBJ1-1; 10 bases line up with TRBD1. The V gene end was trimmed by 5 bases and the J gene end by 1 base; junction bases not matched to a gene: 13. The CDR3 loop spans 18 amino acids. CDR1 is SNHLY and CDR2 is FYNNEI in the germline V gene. For the CDR3, the DNA is TGTGCCAGCAGTTTATTCGGACAGGGGGGGAGGAAGAACACTGAAGCTTTCTTT. This translates into CASSLFGQGGRKNTEAFF.

There are a few counts of this clone. The chain joins TRBV7-9 to TRBJ2-7, with 11 positions matching TRBD2. This CDR3 spans 14 amino acids. CDR1 is SEHNR and CDR2 is FQNEAQ in the germline V gene (reference sequence). Losses at the gene ends were 5 bases for V and 2 bases for J; bases not matched to a gene: 2. The CDR3 loop reads CASSPSGGPYEQYF. DNA of the CDR3: TGTGCCAGCAGCCCTAGCGGGGGGCCCTACGAGCAGTACTTC. The full variable domain, rest sourced from reference TRBV7-9 and TRBJ2-7, is DTGVSQNPRHKITKRGQNVTFRCDPISEHNRLYWYRQTLGQGPEFLTYFQNEAQLEKSRLLSDRFSAERPKGSFSTLEIQRTEQGDSAMYLCASSPSGGPYEQYFGPGTRLTVT.

The chain carries TRBV24-1 and TRBJ1-5; 7 bases match TRBD1. CDR1 is KGHDR, CDR2 SFDVKD, per germline. The CDR3 spans 12 residues. Trimming took 5 bases from V and 8 from J; bases not matched to a gene: 2. The CDR3 loop reads CATSGQGEPQHF. The CDR3 DNA follows: TGTGCCACCAGTGGGCAGGGGGAGCCCCAGCATTTT.

Here the CDR3 reads CASSLRGPGNTIYF. CDR3 DNA: TGTGCCAGCAGCTTAAGGGGGCCTGGAAACACCATATATTTT. The chain carries TRBV7-2 and TRBJ1-3, with 7 bases fitting TRBD1. The CDR3 spans 14 residues. V lost 2 bases, J lost 2 bases, and 0 bases stayed unmatched. Germline-derived CDR1 and CDR2 are SGHTA and FQGNSA.

The V call is TRBV10-3, the J call TRBJ2-1; possibly TRBD2 for D (6 bases). Germline CDR1 is ENHRY and CDR2 is SYGVKD. This CDR3 contains 16 residues. The germline V and J ends were trimmed by 1 base and 4 bases, with 14 bases remaining between them. The DNA of the CDR3 is TGTGCCATCAGTGAGTTGGACTACAGAGGATACAATGAGCAGTTCTTC. Its translation is CAISELDYRGYNEQFF.

A single count supports this clone. The V call is TRBV6-1, the J call TRBJ1-1, with a tentative D call TRBD1 (5 bases). The germline V gene has CDR1 MNHNS and CDR2 SASEGT. The V gene lost 0 bases and the J gene lost 5 bases, with 7 bases spanning the gap. The CDR3 is 13 residues long. CDR3 sequence: CASSEARGTEAFF. CDR3 in DNA: TGTGCCAGCAGTGAAGCACGGGGGACTGAAGCTTTCTTT.

The gene calls are TRBV4-3 and TRBJ1-1; maybe TRBD1 (5 bases). V was shortened by 4 bases and J by 0 bases, with 12 bases between the two germline ends. The CDR3 runs 15 residues. Germline lookup yields CDR1 LGHNA and CDR2 YSLEER. CDR3 sequence reads: CASSPRGGLNTEAFF. In nucleotides, the CDR3 is TGCGCCAGCAGCCCTAGGGGCGGCTTGAACACTGAAGCTTTCTTT.

This sequence joins TRBV7-7 and TRBJ2-3, with 13 nucleotides matching TRBD2. CDR3 size: 16 residues. Germline V gene sequence: CDR1 SSHAT, CDR2 FNYEAQ (reference sequence). V trimming: 5 bases; J trimming: 0 bases; junction bases outside the gene matches: 2. The CDR3 DNA reads as TGTGCCAGCAGCCCGGGACTAGCGGGGAGCACAGATACGCAGTATTTT. Amino acids: CASSPGLAGSTDTQYF.